These T cell receptor beta chains were read from a single sample in a study of early T cells in non-severe SARS-CoV-2 infection. MiXCR was run by TCRdb on the 5' RACE reads, yielding one entry per CDR3 protein. Of roughly 75,000 distinct CDR3 sequences in the sample, about a sixth are singletons; the top ten hold about 3%. The sequenced material came from whole blood. These receptors all come from an adult who was a healthcare worker with PCR-confirmed SARS-CoV-2 infection or an uninfected control (not recorded which). Both conserved end residues are part of each CDR3. Each record gives: CDR3 DNA, CDR3 protein, D gene, clone size, J gene, V gene. The D gene is left open where the match is weak. For some rows the clone size is stated as once, few or many, or as a class when expanded; others skip it.

TGTGCCAGCAGCCAAGCAACGGGCCCCATGGGGGTCAATGAGCAGTTCTTC CASSQATGPMGVNEQFF . few TRBJ2-1 TRBV3-1
TGTGCCAGCAGCTTGGGGGGCGCGGATAATGAGCAGTTCTTC CASSLGGADNEQFF . . TRBJ2-1 TRBV5-4
TGTGCCAGCAGCCCCGGGGGTTCTTGGTCCACACGCTTT CASSPGGSWSTRF . . TRBJ1-6 TRBV9
TGTGCCAGCAGCTTAATCCCTAGCGGGGGGACAACCGGGGAGCTGTTTTTT CASSLIPSGGTTGELFF TRBD2 few TRBJ2-2 TRBV7-6
TGCAGCGTTGATAAAGGGGCTAGCGATGAACAGTTCTTC CSVDKGASDEQFF . few TRBJ2-1 TRBV29-1
TGTGCCTGGAGTCTATCCGGCTCAAGGGATAATTCACCCCTCCACTTT CAWSLSGSRDNSPLHF . few TRBJ1-6 TRBV30
TGTGCCAGCAGTTGGGACGCGGCCATGAAGACCCAGTACTTC CASSWDAAMKTQYF . few TRBJ2-5 TRBV12-3/TRBV12-4
TGTGCCAGCAGTTTTGGGGGAACTTCCTACGAGCAGTACTTC CASSFGGTSYEQYF . . TRBJ2-7 TRBV12-3/TRBV12-4
TGTGCCAGCAGTGGTCCCGCCAGTAACTATGGCTACACCTTC CASSGPASNYGYTF . . TRBJ1-2 TRBV28
TGTGCCAGCAGCTTCAGCGGGAGTGGGGATGAGCAGTTCTTC CASSFSGSGDEQFF TRBD2 few TRBJ2-1 TRBV9
TGTGCCAGCAGCGACAGGGAAAATCAGCCCCAGCATTTT CASSDRENQPQHF TRBD1 . TRBJ1-5 TRBV11-2
TGTGCCAGCACCTTAGCGGGGGGGCGGTTTGAGCAGTTCTTC CASTLAGGRFEQFF TRBD2 . TRBJ2-1 TRBV6-5
TGTGCCAGCACCCTCGGGACTAGCGGGAGATCCGGGGAGCTGTTTTTT CASTLGTSGRSGELFF TRBD2 . TRBJ2-2 TRBV12-3/TRBV12-4
TGTGCCACCAGCAGAGATCTGGGACAGAACACTGAAGCTTTCTTT CATSRDLGQNTEAFF . . TRBJ1-1 TRBV15
TGTGCCAGCAGCTCGGGACAGGGTGACGAGCAGTACTTC CASSSGQGDEQYF TRBD1 . TRBJ2-7 TRBV9
TGCGCCAGCACCGACCCGAGCTCCTATAATTCACCCCTCCACTTT CASTDPSSYNSPLHF . many TRBJ1-6 TRBV5-1
TGCGCCAGCAGCCGCATGCCGGGACAGGGGACCGGGGAGCTGTTTTTT CASSRMPGQGTGELFF TRBD1 . TRBJ2-2 TRBV5-1
TGTGCCAGCAGCTTATGGACGGGAGGGGTAGGTGAGCAGTTCTTC CASSLWTGGVGEQFF TRBD2 few TRBJ2-1 TRBV7-8
TGTGCCAGCAGCTTAATATCGCGGATAAACTACAATGAGCAGTTCTTC CASSLISRINYNEQFF . few TRBJ2-1 TRBV7-9
TGTGCCTGGAAGACTTCCCCGGCGGACACTGAAGCTTTCTTT CAWKTSPADTEAFF . many TRBJ1-1 TRBV30
TGTGCCAGCAGCTTAGATGGACAGCGGGTTGGTGGTGAGCAGTTCTTC CASSLDGQRVGGEQFF . few TRBJ2-1 TRBV11-3
TGCGCCAGCAGCTCTCTGGGGGGGAATGAAGCTTTCTTT CASSSLGGNEAFF . few TRBJ1-1 TRBV5-1
TGTGCCAGCAGCTTGGGACCCCGGGGTTCCGGGGAGCTGTTTTTT CASSLGPRGSGELFF . . TRBJ2-2 TRBV7-8
TGTGCCAGCAGGGGAGGGCTAGCGCGTACCGGGGAGCTGTTTTTT CASRGGLARTGELFF TRBD2 few TRBJ2-2 TRBV11-2
TGCAGTGCTGGACAAACGGGACAGGGGCTTGCTAATGAAAAACTGTTTTTT CSAGQTGQGLANEKLFF TRBD1 few TRBJ1-4 TRBV20-1
TGTGCCATCAGTGATCCAGGACTAGCGGGCTACAATGAGCAGTTCTTC CAISDPGLAGYNEQFF TRBD2 . TRBJ2-1 TRBV10-3
TGTGCCAGCAGCTTGAGCCGGACAGCGAACACTGAAGCTTTCTTT CASSLSRTANTEAFF . many TRBJ1-1 TRBV5-5
TGTACCAGCAGCGGGACTAGCTACGAGCAGTACTTC CTSSGTSYEQYF TRBD2 . TRBJ2-7 TRBV11-2
TGTGCCAGCAGTTCCCTAGGGCCCTCTGGCACAGATACGCAGTATTTT CASSSLGPSGTDTQYF . few TRBJ2-3 TRBV6-2/TRBV6-3
TGTGCCACAACTAGCGGGGGGATCAACACCGGGGAGCTGTTTTTT CATTSGGINTGELFF TRBD2 . TRBJ2-2 TRBV10-3
TGCGCCAGCAGCTTAGCCTACACCTCCTACGAGCAGTACTTC CASSLAYTSYEQYF . few TRBJ2-7 TRBV5-1
TGTGCCAGTACGTACGACAGCCTCAACACTGAAGCTTTCTTT CASTYDSLNTEAFF . few TRBJ1-1 TRBV25-1
TGTGCCAGCAGCTTAGTGAGGGGTGATATCGGCTACACCTTC CASSLVRGDIGYTF . few TRBJ1-2 TRBV7-8
TGTGCCAGCAGACGGGACAGGTCCACGAGCAATCAGCCCCAGCATTTT CASRRDRSTSNQPQHF TRBD1 few TRBJ1-5 TRBV12-3/TRBV12-4
TGTGCCAGCAGTGAGCAGGGACAGGGACGGTCCGAGCAGTACTTC CASSEQGQGRSEQYF TRBD1 . TRBJ2-7 TRBV2
TGTGCCAGCAGCCAAGGTAGCCAGGGAAGCAATCAGCCCCAGCATTTT CASSQGSQGSNQPQHF . many TRBJ1-5 TRBV3-1
TGCAGTGCTAGTGCTACAGGGGGCTCTGCCCAAGAGACCCAGTACTTC CSASATGGSAQETQYF TRBD1 many TRBJ2-5 TRBV20-1
TGTGCCAGCAGCTTTTTACGGGGGGGCGCCCAAGAGACCCAGTACTTC CASSFLRGGAQETQYF TRBD2 . TRBJ2-5 TRBV7-2
TGCAGTGCTAGAGGAAGGGACGTTGAAGCTTTCTTT CSARGRDVEAFF . . TRBJ1-1 TRBV20-1
TGTGCCAGCAGCGTCACTAGCGGCAATGAGCAGTTCTTC CASSVTSGNEQFF TRBD2 few TRBJ2-1 TRBV9
TGCGCCAGCAGCCAACCATTCCGAGGACACGAAGACTATGGCTACACCTTC CASSQPFRGHEDYGYTF . . TRBJ1-2 TRBV4-1
TGTGCCAGTAGTCACCCGGGGAGCGGGAGCTACGAGCAGTACTTC CASSHPGSGSYEQYF TRBD2 many TRBJ2-7 TRBV19
TGTGCCAGCAGCCTAATGACTAGCGGTATCTACAATGAGCAGTTCTTC CASSLMTSGIYNEQFF TRBD2 few TRBJ2-1 TRBV6-6
TGTGCCAGCAGCTCGATACCTAGCGGGAGTAACACCGGGGAGCTGTTTTTT CASSSIPSGSNTGELFF TRBD2 . TRBJ2-2 TRBV7-6
TGTGCCAGTAGTCCCGGACAGGGCACGCCCCAGCATTTT CASSPGQGTPQHF TRBD1 many TRBJ1-5 TRBV19
TGTGCCAGCAGCTCCGGGGGGACCACAGATACGCAGTATTTT CASSSGGTTDTQYF TRBD2 many TRBJ2-3 TRBV6-2/TRBV6-3
TGTGCCAGCAGTTTCTATGATAGCGGGAGGGCCTCAACCGAGCAGTACTTC CASSFYDSGRASTEQYF TRBD2 . TRBJ2-7 TRBV25-1
TGCGCCAGCAGCTCGCGGACTAGCGGGAGTGAGACCCAGTACTTC CASSSRTSGSETQYF TRBD2 few TRBJ2-5 TRBV5-1
TGCAGCGTTGCGAGAAACACCGGGGAGCTGTTTTTT CSVARNTGELFF . . TRBJ2-2 TRBV29-1
TGCAGTGTAACCATCTCCGGCCTGTGGCTTGAGACCCAGTACTTC CSVTISGLWLETQYF . few TRBJ2-5 TRBV20-1
TGTGCCACCAGCAGAGAAAGTGGGACTAGCGGGGTTTTGGAGACCCAGTACTTC CATSRESGTSGVLETQYF TRBD2 . TRBJ2-5 TRBV15
TGTGCCAGCAGCCAAGGCCTCGTAACCGAGCAGTACTTC CASSQGLVTEQYF . . TRBJ2-7 TRBV4-2
TGTGCCAGCAGCCCCTGGACAGAGGCCTACGAGCAGTACTTC CASSPWTEAYEQYF . few TRBJ2-7 TRBV7-2
TGTGCAAGTCGCTTAGAACTAGCGGGACCGAGCTCCTACAATGAGCAGTTCTTC CASRLELAGPSSYNEQFF . few TRBJ2-1 TRBV12-2
TGTGCCAGCAGCCCAAGACTAGCAGAGACCCAGTACTTC CASSPRLAETQYF TRBD2 . TRBJ2-5 TRBV11-2
TGTGCCAGCAGCGTAGGGGTCGGGCAGACAGCTACGCAAGAGACCCAGTACTTC CASSVGVGQTATQETQYF . . TRBJ2-5 TRBV9
TGTGCCAGTACCCTCAGAGGGGGAGATAGCAATCAGCCCCAGCATTTT CASTLRGGDSNQPQHF . few TRBJ1-5 TRBV19